These 15 T cell receptor beta chains came from one sample sequenced in a study of blood T cell repertoires in COVID-19. Produced via immunoSEQ multiplex PCR; TCRdb's table is partial and in-frame only. In the table there are more than 100,000 clones, roughly 87% of which are singletons. Specimen: peripheral blood. All receptors come from an older man with acute or convalescent COVID-19.

This clone was detected a few times. The chain carries TRBV19 and TRBJ1-1; TRBD1 aligns across 8 bases. Trimming at V came to 1 base and at J to 7 bases, leaving 11 bases not matched to a gene. The CDR3 extends over 16 amino acids. Germline V CDR1 and CDR2: LNHDA, SQIVND (reference sequence). CDR3 in amino acids: CASSIAPDRGLIEAFF. CDR3 sequence (DNA): TGTGCCAGTAGTATAGCCCCCGACAGGGGACTCATTGAAGCTTTCTTT. Combining the CDR3 with reference TRBV19 and TRBJ1-1 gives the whole variable domain DGGITQSPKYLFRKEGQNVTLSCEQNLNHDAMYWYRQDPGQGLRLIYYSQIVNDFQKGDIAEGYSVSREKKESFPLTVTSAQKNPTAFYLCASSIAPDRGLIEAFFGQGTRLTVV.

This chain joins TRBV6-4 and TRBJ2-2, with 7 bases matching TRBD1. Germline assignment: CDR1 MRHNA and CDR2 SNTAGT. The J segment lost 6 bases and the V segment lost 6 bases, leaving 7 bases of the junction unmatched. The CDR3 spans 14 residues. The CDR3 nucleotides read TGTGCCAGCAGACGACAGGGAGAGGCCGGGGAGCTGTTTTTT. Encoded protein: CASRRQGEAGELFF.

The rearrangement links TRBV6-5 to TRBJ1-1; possible D gene TRBD1, 6 bases. V lost 5 bases, J lost 2 bases, and 15 bases lay in between. The CDR3 is 15 residues long. Germline V gene sequence: CDR1 MNHEY, CDR2 SVGAGI. For the CDR3, the DNA is TGTGCCAGCAGTCTACAGGGAACCCTCAACACTGAAGCTTTCTTT. Translated: CASSLQGTLNTEAFF.

The rearrangement joins TRBV19 to TRBJ1-3, with 10 nucleotides matching TRBD1. Losses at the gene ends were 0 bases for V and 4 bases for J; bases not matched to a gene: 6. CDR1 and CDR2 (germline): LNHDA, SQIVND (reference sequence). CDR3 size: 17 residues. The CDR3 region has the DNA TGTGCCAGTAGTATAGATACTGGGACAGGGGACGGAAACACCATATATTTT. It codes for CASSIDTGTGDGNTIYF.

The chain links TRBV5-1 to TRBJ1-4; TRBD1 agrees at 7 bases. The CDR3 extends over 15 amino acids. Per germline, CDR1 SGHRS and CDR2 YFSETQ. J was trimmed by 3 bases and V by 0 bases; bases with no gene match: 2. The CDR3 nucleotides are TGCGCCAGCAGCTTGGGGACAGGAGCTAATGAAAAACTGTTTTTT. Translation gives CASSLGTGANEKLFF. The full variable domain, in which reference TRBV5-1 and TRBJ1-4 provide the parts outside the CDR3, is KAGVTQTPRYLIKTRGQQVTLSCSPISGHRSVSWYQQTPGQGLQFLFEYFSETQRNKGNFPGRFSGRQFSNSRSEMNVSTLELGDSALYLCASSLGTGANEKLFFGSGTQLSVL.

The chain employs TRBV24-1 and TRBJ1-1, with TRBD1 identical over 7 bases. This CDR3 has 13 residues. CDR1 is KGHDR, CDR2 SFDVKD, per germline. The V and J ends lost 10 bases and 0 bases, in that order; junction bases with no gene match: 4. For the CDR3, the DNA is TGTGCCACTGTGGGACAGATGAACACTGAAGCTTTCTTT. Translation: CATVGQMNTEAFF.

The genes are TRBV28 and TRBJ1-2, with TRBD1 as a possible D gene (5 bases). V lost 6 bases to trimming and J lost 3 bases, with 11 bases between them. Germline values: CDR1 MDHEN, CDR2 SYDVKM. The CDR3 spans 13 residues. The chain's CDR3 is CASRPSGYYGYTF. DNA for the CDR3: TGTGCCAGCAGGCCATCAGGGTACTATGGCTACACCTTC.

The count of this clone is one. The chain recombines TRBV12-3 or TRBV12-4 with TRBJ1-2; 8 nucleotides line up with TRBD1. This CDR3 is built from 13 residues. The V segment lost 6 bases and the J segment 6 bases; nucleotides outside the gene matches: 6. The CDR3 nucleotides read TGTGCCAGCAGGACCGGACAGGGTGATGGCTACACCTTC. It specifies CASRTGQGDGYTF.

The rearrangement uses TRBV3-1 (or the pseudogene TRBV3-2) and TRBJ2-4; 7 positions agree with TRBD2. Trimming at V came to 0 bases and at J to 2 bases, leaving 7 bases not matched to a gene. Germline V lookup: CDR1 LGHDT, CDR2 YNNKEL (reference sequence). The CDR3 totals 17 residues. CDR3 in DNA: TGTGCCAGCAGCCAAGATGGCGGGGGAGTCCCCAAAAACATTCAGTACTTC. It translates to CASSQDGGGVPKNIQYF.

This clone appeared a single time. The chain employs TRBV10-3 and TRBJ1-1, with 7 bases that match TRBD1. V dropped 10 bases and J dropped 4; count of bases not matched to a gene: 6. The V gene's germline CDR1 is ENHRY and CDR2 SYGVKD. The CDR3 runs 12 residues. DNA of the CDR3: TGTGCCACGAATCAGGGGGTCACTGAAGCTTTCTTT. Its translation: CATNQGVTEAFF.

The chain links TRBV3-1 (or the pseudogene TRBV3-2) to TRBJ2-7; D is unclear. The CDR3 consists of 15 residues. In germline, CDR1 is LGHDT, CDR2 YNNKEL (reference sequence). The V end was cut by 1 base, the J end by 2 bases, with 12 bases between. CDR3 amino acids: CASSQGWQVTYEQYF. The CDR3 DNA follows: TGTGCCAGCAGCCAAGGGTGGCAGGTGACCTACGAGCAGTACTTC.

The chain links TRBV10-2 to TRBJ2-2; a weak D match, TRBD2 (6 bases). The germline V gene encodes CDR1 WSHSY and CDR2 SAAADI. With 1 base removed from V and 9 bases from J, the gap between germline ends came to 9 bases. The CDR3 has 13 residues. The CDR3 is CASSEWGVRELFF. The CDR3 bases are TGCGCCAGCAGTGAGTGGGGGGTCCGGGAGCTGTTTTTT.

With regard to this clone: The same CDR3 also results from other DNA sequences found in this sample. The V call is TRBV3-1 (or the pseudogene TRBV3-2), the J call TRBJ2-5; 10 bases agree with TRBD1. The CDR3 consists of 14 residues. Germline CDR1 is LGHDT and CDR2 is YNNKEL (reference sequence). With V trimmed by 3 bases and J by 5 bases, 3 bases remained unmatched. CDR3 bases: TGTGCCAGCAGCCAGGGACAGGGGCGGGAGACCCAGTACTTC. Translating gives CASSQGQGRETQYF.

The chain employs TRBV3-1 (or the pseudogene TRBV3-2) and TRBJ2-3, with a possible D match to TRBD1 (6 bases). V was trimmed by 5 bases and J by 1 base, leaving 13 bases between them. The CDR3 is made up of 15 amino acids. The V gene's germline CDR1 is LGHDT and CDR2 YNNKEL (reference sequence). CDR3 in amino acids: CASSSQGKGTDTQYF. CDR3 bases: TGTGCCAGCAGCTCACAGGGAAAAGGCACAGATACGCAGTATTTT.

This chain joins TRBV29-1 and TRBJ1-2; 8 nucleotides align to TRBD1. The ends lost 3 bases at V and 7 bases at J; junction bases unmatched: 7. Per the germline V gene, CDR1 is SQVTM and CDR2 is ANQGSEA. The CDR3 has 13 amino acids. Written as DNA, the CDR3 is TGCAGCGTTGACGGCAGGGGGCGAGGTGGCTACACCTTC. Translation gives CSVDGRGRGGYTF.